A selection of T cell receptor beta chains follows, all from one sample in a study of post-analysis software for immune sequencing data. TCRdb used MiXCR to reprocess the PCR reads, holding one entry per CDR3 protein. Here the sample spans 600,000 to 750,000 distinct CDR3 sequences, around 60% being singletons. Sequencing used blood. The receptors stem from a girl aged 2 to 10 with multiple sclerosis. Both conserved end residues are part of each CDR3. D genes are given only for firm matches. Expanded clones are given a class, and other clones once, few, many or no size at all.

clone size	CDR3 length	D gene	V gene	J gene	CDR3 protein	CDR3 DNA
-	13	-	TRBV20-1	TRBJ2-5	CSAGKDLGETQYF	TGCAGTGCTGGGAAGGACCTAGGAGAGACCCAGTACTTC
-	17	TRBD1	TRBV24-1	TRBJ2-1	CATSEPTGSIRNNEQFF	TGTGCCACCAGTGAGCCGACAGGGTCGATCCGAAACAATGAGCAGTTCTTC
-	14	TRBD1	TRBV5-5	TRBJ2-7	CASSIRDRGLEQYF	TGTGCCAGCAGCATTCGGGACAGGGGGCTTGAGCAGTACTTC
once	14	-	TRBV2	TRBJ1-5	CASSESRYNQPQHF	TGTGCCAGCAGTGAAAGTCGGTACAATCAGCCCCAGCATTTT
once	16	-	TRBV7-2	TRBJ2-1	CASSPGPGYPYNEQFF	TGTGCCAGCAGCCCCGGCCCGGGGTACCCCTACAATGAGCAGTTCTTC
-	17	TRBD2	TRBV7-9	TRBJ2-4	CASSLGRTSGREYIQYF	TGTGCCAGCAGCTTAGGCCGGACTAGCGGGAGAGAGTACATTCAGTACTTC
-	15	-	TRBV24-1	TRBJ2-5	CATSDGGEPQETQYF	TGTGCCACCAGTGATGGCGGGGAGCCCCAAGAGACCCAGTACTTC
-	14	-	TRBV12-3/TRBV12-4	TRBJ2-4	CASSGTLAKNIQYF	TGTGCCAGCAGTGGGACATTAGCCAAAAACATTCAGTACTTC
few	15	TRBD2	TRBV5-1	TRBJ2-1	CASSSGSGRVHEQFF	TGCGCCAGCAGTTCAGGTAGCGGGAGGGTCCATGAGCAGTTCTTC
once	17	TRBD1	TRBV25-1	TRBJ1-2	CASSANPGQGEGYGYTF	TGTGCCAGCAGTGCCAACCCTGGACAGGGAGAGGGCTATGGCTACACCTTC
-	18	-	TRBV27	TRBJ1-1	CASSLGVVVRHPNTEAFF	TGTGCCAGCAGTTTAGGTGTAGTCGTGAGGCACCCGAACACTGAAGCTTTCTTT
-	13	-	TRBV10-3	TRBJ2-3	CAIKGVPTDTQYF	TGTGCCATCAAGGGGGTCCCGACAGATACGCAGTATTTT
many	10	-	TRBV12-3/TRBV12-4	TRBJ2-3	CASSLGTQYF	TGTGCCAGCAGTTTGGGGACGCAGTATTTT
-	16	TRBD1	TRBV29-1	TRBJ2-1	CSVLSGGWSFYNEQFF	TGCAGCGTCCTCTCAGGGGGCTGGTCCTTTTACAATGAGCAGTTCTTC
-	14	-	TRBV2	TRBJ1-2	CASSAYLAPGGYTF	TGTGCCAGCAGTGCCTATTTGGCCCCAGGGGGCTACACCTTC
-	14	TRBD1	TRBV4-1	TRBJ1-2	CASSQEGTGGGYTF	TGTGCCAGCAGCCAAGAGGGGACAGGGGGTGGCTACACCTTC
-	14	TRBD2	TRBV5-1	TRBJ2-7	CASSSSGSVYEQYF	TGCGCCAGCAGCTCTAGCGGGAGCGTCTACGAGCAGTACTTC
once	14	-	TRBV20-1	TRBJ2-3	CSARGRLSTDTQYF	TGCAGTGCTAGGGGGCGTCTGAGCACAGATACGCAGTATTTT
-	13	-	TRBV20-1	TRBJ2-4	CSARDSSAGGQYF	TGCAGTGCTAGGGATTCGTCAGCGGGTGGGCAGTACTTC
-	14	-	TRBV5-1	TRBJ1-1	CASSLQPMNTEAFF	TGCGCCAGCAGCTTACAGCCCATGAACACTGAAGCTTTCTTT
-	18	-	TRBV12-3/TRBV12-4	TRBJ2-3	CASSSIPLMGTLRHTQYF	TGTGCCAGCAGTTCGATACCCCTGATGGGGACATTACGGCATACGCAGTATTTT
-	14	TRBD2	TRBV12-3/TRBV12-4	TRBJ2-7	CASTIRTSGYEQYF	TGTGCCAGCACCATCCGGACTAGCGGCTACGAGCAGTACTTC
few	14	TRBD1	TRBV7-6	TRBJ2-1	CASSPLDRAEGQFF	TGTGCCAGCAGCCCCCTGGACAGGGCTGAAGGGCAGTTCTTC
-	16	-	TRBV5-6	TRBJ2-1	CASSPGGTTGYNEQFF	TGTGCCAGCAGCCCGGGTGGGACAACGGGCTACAATGAGCAGTTCTTC
-	13	-	TRBV6-2/TRBV6-3	TRBJ1-1	CASSPQSPTEAFF	TGTGCCAGCAGTCCGCAATCGCCCACTGAAGCTTTCTTT
-	17	-	TRBV6-2/TRBV6-3	TRBJ2-4	CASSYSRALKAKNIQYF	TGTGCCAGCAGTTACAGCCGGGCGCTTAAAGCCAAAAACATTCAGTACTTC
-	13	-	TRBV20-1	TRBJ1-2	CSARDEGQFGYTF	TGCAGTGCTAGAGACGAGGGGCAGTTTGGCTACACCTTC
-	13	-	TRBV7-2	TRBJ2-5	CASSYAAWETQYF	TGTGCCAGCAGCTATGCGGCGTGGGAGACCCAGTACTTC
-	15	TRBD2	TRBV20-1	TRBJ2-7	CSATVAGGRSGEQYF	TGCAGTGCTACAGTAGCGGGAGGGCGGAGCGGCGAGCAGTACTTC
-	16	TRBD1	TRBV2	TRBJ1-1	CASSPPSGQGGTEAFF	TGTGCCAGCAGCCCCCCCTCCGGACAGGGGGGCACTGAAGCTTTCTTT
-	13	-	TRBV6-5	TRBJ1-1	CASSRDENTEAFF	TGTGCCAGCAGCAGGGACGAGAACACTGAAGCTTTCTTT
-	13	TRBD1	TRBV12-3/TRBV12-4	TRBJ1-2	CASIRGDGYGYTF	TGTGCCAGCATCAGGGGGGACGGCTATGGCTACACCTTC
-	17	-	TRBV12-5	TRBJ1-5	CASGFDPRADSNQPQHF	TGTGCTAGTGGTTTCGACCCCAGGGCTGATAGCAATCAGCCCCAGCATTTT
-	17	TRBD2	TRBV7-9	TRBJ2-1	CASSLALGLAVPNEQFF	TGTGCCAGCAGCTTAGCTCTGGGACTAGCGGTTCCCAATGAGCAGTTCTTC
few	16	-	TRBV7-2	TRBJ2-3	CASSIRLDPSTDTQYF	TGTGCCAGCAGCATCCGACTAGATCCTAGCACAGATACGCAGTATTTT
few	13	TRBD1	TRBV20-1	TRBJ2-7	CSAPRQGTYEQYF	TGCAGTGCTCCCAGACAGGGCACCTACGAGCAGTACTTC
-	17	TRBD2	TRBV9	TRBJ2-3	CASSVAGLGSGSDTQYF	TGTGCCAGCAGCGTAGCGGGACTAGGGTCGGGCTCCGATACGCAGTATTTT
-	14	-	TRBV19	TRBJ1-2	CASSIGTELYGYTF	TGTGCCAGTAGTATAGGGACAGAGCTTTATGGCTACACCTTC
-	13	-	TRBV29-1	TRBJ1-2	CSVVVQGGQGYTF	TGCAGCGTCGTCGTACAGGGAGGCCAAGGCTACACCTTC
-	13	-	TRBV5-6	TRBJ2-3	CASSFDPTDTQYF	TGTGCCAGCAGCTTTGACCCCACAGATACGCAGTATTTT
-	15	-	TRBV5-1	TRBJ1-1	CASSPRGEVNTEAFF	TGCGCCAGCAGCCCAAGGGGGGAAGTTAACACTGAAGCTTTCTTT
-	12	-	TRBV6-2/TRBV6-3	TRBJ1-2	CASRKGVYGYTF	TGTGCCAGCAGGAAGGGGGTATATGGCTACACCTTC
many	13	-	TRBV5-1	TRBJ2-5	CASSLAPQETQYF	TGTGCCAGCAGCTTAGCCCCCCAAGAGACCCAGTACTTC
-	17	-	TRBV29-1	TRBJ2-3	CSVEELGTVGRTDTQYF	TGCAGCGTTGAAGAATTGGGTACCGTGGGGCGCACAGATACGCAGTATTTT
-	17	TRBD2	TRBV5-1	TRBJ2-3	CASSTAIGLAGTDTQYF	TGCGCCAGCAGTACCGCGATAGGACTAGCCGGCACAGATACGCAGTATTTT
-	14	-	TRBV7-8	TRBJ2-1	CASSLGVGGNEQFF	TGTGCCAGCAGCTTAGGAGTAGGGGGCAATGAGCAGTTCTTC
-	17	TRBD1	TRBV6-1	TRBJ1-1	CASSLSTFGQGNTEAFF	TGTGCCAGCAGCCTAAGCACTTTTGGACAGGGGAACACTGAAGCTTTCTTT
-	16	TRBD2	TRBV5-4	TRBJ2-5	CASSPSTSGGMETQYF	TGTGCCAGCAGCCCGAGCACTAGCGGGGGGATGGAGACCCAGTACTTC
-	16	TRBD2	TRBV11-2	TRBJ2-2	CASSFRVAGAPGELFF	TGTGCCAGCAGCTTTAGAGTAGCGGGAGCCCCCGGGGAGCTGTTTTTT
few	14	TRBD1	TRBV29-1	TRBJ1-2	CSAAGTGALDGYTF	TGCAGCGCTGCAGGGACAGGGGCATTGGATGGCTACACCTTC
-	15	TRBD2	TRBV4-1	TRBJ2-5	CASSSRTSGAETQYF	TGCGCCAGCAGCTCCAGGACTAGCGGGGCAGAGACCCAGTACTTC
-	14	-	TRBV20-1	TRBJ2-3	CSAMKRGNRDTQYF	TGCAGTGCCATGAAAAGGGGGAACCGGGATACGCAGTATTTT
-	11	-	TRBV5-6	TRBJ1-2	CASSWVHGYTF	TGTGCCAGCAGCTGGGTCCATGGCTACACCTTC
few	15	TRBD2	TRBV10-2	TRBJ2-3	CASRGLADSTDTQYF	TGCGCCAGCAGGGGACTAGCGGATAGCACAGATACGCAGTATTTT
few	12	-	TRBV6-2/TRBV6-3	TRBJ1-2	CASSSYRVGYTF	TGTGCCAGCAGTTCCTACAGGGTTGGCTACACCTTC
once	17	TRBD2	TRBV6-1	TRBJ2-4	CASSGLAGGEGKNIQYF	TGTGCCAGCAGTGGACTAGCGGGAGGAGAGGGCAAAAACATTCAGTACTTC
-	13	-	TRBV6-2/TRBV6-3	TRBJ2-7	CASRRAGIYEQYF	TGTGCCAGCAGGAGGGCAGGGATCTACGAGCAGTACTTC
-	15	TRBD1	TRBV7-3	TRBJ2-2	CASSRTGVGTGELFF	TGTGCCAGCAGCCGGACAGGGGTCGGAACCGGGGAGCTGTTTTTT
few	14	-	TRBV5-1	TRBJ2-3	CASSPGRKSDTQYF	TGCGCCAGCAGCCCGGGACGGAAGAGTGATACGCAGTATTTT